This is a list of T cell receptor beta chains from one sample in a study of T-cell reconstitution after alpha-beta-depleted transplantation in children. Each CDR3 protein is one row after TCRdb ran MiXCR on the PCR reads. This sample carries 550,000 to 800,000 distinct CDR3 sequences, about 12% of them seen once, and the ten largest clones take 0.79%. Sequenced here: PBMCs, sampled before TCRalphabeta/CD19-depleted stem cell transplant. These receptors came from a girl aged 2-10 years with congenital amegakaryocytic thrombocytopenia, due to receive a stem cell transplant. Both conserved end residues are part of each CDR3. A D gene is named only where the DNA matches it firmly. Size values are once, few and many counts, or a class for expanded clones, and some rows have none.

CDR3 protein: CSASRGLAGVYEQYF
CDR3 DNA: TGCAGTGCTAGCCGCGGCCTAGCGGGAGTGTACGAGCAGTACTTC
clone size: -
D gene: TRBD2
J gene: TRBJ2-7
V gene: TRBV20-1

CDR3 protein: CASSLGTDSNQPQHF
CDR3 DNA: TGTGCCAGCAGCTTGGGGACGGATAGCAATCAGCCCCAGCATTTT
clone size: few
D gene: -
J gene: TRBJ1-5
V gene: TRBV5-5

CDR3 protein: CASTAMGNTEAFF
CDR3 DNA: TGCGCCAGCACCGCAATGGGGAACACTGAAGCTTTCTTT
clone size: many
D gene: -
J gene: TRBJ1-1
V gene: TRBV4-1

CDR3 protein: CASSQGRGLTGELFF
CDR3 DNA: TGTGCCAGCAGCCAAGGGCGTGGTCTCACCGGGGAGCTGTTTTTT
clone size: -
D gene: -
J gene: TRBJ2-2
V gene: TRBV7-2

CDR3 protein: CASSLKLWGDSTEAFF
CDR3 DNA: TGTGCCAGCAGCTTGAAATTGTGGGGGGACAGCACTGAAGCTTTCTTT
clone size: -
D gene: TRBD1
J gene: TRBJ1-1
V gene: TRBV5-5

CDR3 protein: CASSLDLAGVYEQFF
CDR3 DNA: TGCGCCAGCAGCTTGGATCTAGCGGGAGTATATGAGCAGTTCTTC
clone size: many
D gene: TRBD2
J gene: TRBJ2-1
V gene: TRBV5-1

CDR3 protein: CASSLATQQYEAFF
CDR3 DNA: TGTGCCAGCAGCTTGGCGACCCAGCAGTATGAAGCTTTCTTT
clone size: once
D gene: -
J gene: TRBJ1-1
V gene: TRBV5-5

CDR3 protein: CSVPGQGDEQYF
CDR3 DNA: TGCAGCGTTCCAGGACAGGGTGACGAGCAGTACTTC
clone size: many
D gene: TRBD1
J gene: TRBJ2-7
V gene: TRBV29-1

CDR3 protein: CASKRENTGELFF
CDR3 DNA: TGTGCCAGCAAGCGGGAGAACACCGGGGAGCTGTTTTTT
clone size: few
D gene: TRBD2
J gene: TRBJ2-2
V gene: TRBV2

CDR3 protein: CASSLELAGGLYEQYF
CDR3 DNA: TGTGCCAGCAGCTTAGAGCTAGCGGGAGGACTCTACGAGCAGTACTTC
clone size: many
D gene: TRBD2
J gene: TRBJ2-7
V gene: TRBV11-2

CDR3 protein: CASSLETGVHTGELFF
CDR3 DNA: TGTGCCAGCAGCCTAGAGACAGGGGTCCATACCGGGGAGCTGTTTTTT
clone size: few
D gene: TRBD1
J gene: TRBJ2-2
V gene: TRBV5-5

CDR3 protein: CSASGVNNEQFF
CDR3 DNA: TGCAGTGCTAGCGGGGTAAACAATGAGCAGTTCTTC
clone size: many
D gene: -
J gene: TRBJ2-1
V gene: TRBV20-1

CDR3 protein: CASSPRTSGSSHEQFF
CDR3 DNA: TGTGCCAGCAGCCCCCGGACTAGCGGGAGTTCGCATGAGCAGTTCTTC
clone size: -
D gene: TRBD2
J gene: TRBJ2-1
V gene: TRBV11-3

CDR3 protein: CAISESFSSSEQYF
CDR3 DNA: TGTGCCATCAGTGAGTCCTTCAGTTCATCCGAGCAGTACTTC
clone size: few
D gene: -
J gene: TRBJ2-7
V gene: TRBV10-3

CDR3 protein: CSAISFRDGAYEQYF
CDR3 DNA: TGCAGCGCAATTTCTTTCCGGGACGGAGCCTACGAGCAGTACTTC
clone size: many
D gene: -
J gene: TRBJ2-7
V gene: TRBV29-1

CDR3 protein: CAISVSGDRGRTEAFF
CDR3 DNA: TGTGCCATCAGTGTGTCCGGGGACAGGGGGCGGACTGAAGCTTTCTTT
clone size: many
D gene: TRBD1
J gene: TRBJ1-1
V gene: TRBV10-3

CDR3 protein: CSARAPGPSGAGELFF
CDR3 DNA: TGCAGTGCTAGAGCCCCGGGACCATCAGGCGCCGGGGAGCTGTTTTTT
clone size: -
D gene: -
J gene: TRBJ2-2
V gene: TRBV20-1

CDR3 protein: CSASLGQAKNIQYF
CDR3 DNA: TGCAGTGCTAGTCTCGGACAGGCCAAAAACATTCAGTACTTC
clone size: many
D gene: -
J gene: TRBJ2-4
V gene: TRBV20-1

CDR3 protein: CASSYTNTEAFF
CDR3 DNA: TGTGCCAGCAGCTACACTAACACTGAAGCTTTCTTT
clone size: -
D gene: -
J gene: TRBJ1-1
V gene: TRBV7-9

CDR3 protein: CSARWGRADTQYF
CDR3 DNA: TGCAGTGCTAGGTGGGGGAGAGCAGATACGCAGTATTTT
clone size: many
D gene: -
J gene: TRBJ2-3
V gene: TRBV20-1

CDR3 protein: CASRAGGPDTQYF
CDR3 DNA: TGCGCCAGCAGAGCGGGAGGGCCAGATACGCAGTATTTT
clone size: few
D gene: TRBD2
J gene: TRBJ2-3
V gene: TRBV5-1

CDR3 protein: CASSSDRRGEQFF
CDR3 DNA: TGTGCCAGCAGCTCGGACAGGAGAGGGGAGCAGTTCTTC
clone size: once
D gene: TRBD1
J gene: TRBJ2-1
V gene: TRBV7-2

CDR3 protein: CSAIVPHEQFF
CDR3 DNA: TGCAGTGCTATAGTCCCTCATGAGCAGTTCTTC
clone size: few
D gene: -
J gene: TRBJ2-1
V gene: TRBV20-1

CDR3 protein: CAITDRVSSPLHF
CDR3 DNA: TGTGCCATTACAGACAGGGTATCTTCACCCCTCCACTTT
clone size: many
D gene: TRBD1
J gene: TRBJ1-6
V gene: TRBV10-3

CDR3 protein: CSASTGGLHNQPQHF
CDR3 DNA: TGCAGTGCTTCCACAGGGGGTCTACACAATCAGCCCCAGCATTTT
clone size: -
D gene: TRBD1
J gene: TRBJ1-5
V gene: TRBV20-1

CDR3 protein: CSAARGPNGETQYF
CDR3 DNA: TGCAGTGCAGCGAGGGGACCAAACGGGGAGACCCAGTACTTC
clone size: few
D gene: -
J gene: TRBJ2-5
V gene: TRBV20-1

CDR3 protein: CASSADSYSYEQYF
CDR3 DNA: TGTGCCAGCAGTGCGGACTCATACTCCTACGAGCAGTACTTC
clone size: many
D gene: -
J gene: TRBJ2-7
V gene: TRBV28

CDR3 protein: CASSDGDSYNEQFF
CDR3 DNA: TGCGCCAGCAGCGACGGGGACTCCTACAATGAGCAGTTCTTC
clone size: few
D gene: -
J gene: TRBJ2-1
V gene: TRBV5-1

CDR3 protein: CASSYVSGANTGELFF
CDR3 DNA: TGTGCCAGCAGTTACGTTTCCGGGGCGAACACCGGGGAGCTGTTTTTT
clone size: -
D gene: -
J gene: TRBJ2-2
V gene: TRBV6-5

CDR3 protein: CASSSGPDLQETQYF
CDR3 DNA: TGCGCCAGCAGCTCCGGACCCGACCTTCAAGAGACCCAGTACTTC
clone size: -
D gene: -
J gene: TRBJ2-5
V gene: TRBV5-1

CDR3 protein: CAWSVGLRGKNIQYF
CDR3 DNA: TGTGCCTGGAGTGTAGGGTTGCGGGGGAAAAACATTCAGTACTTC
clone size: few
D gene: TRBD2
J gene: TRBJ2-4
V gene: TRBV30

CDR3 protein: CASTPGREPKMEQYF
CDR3 DNA: TGTGCCAGCACCCCTGGGCGGGAGCCTAAGATGGAGCAGTACTTC
clone size: many
D gene: TRBD2
J gene: TRBJ2-7
V gene: TRBV27

CDR3 protein: CASSLAKGANTEAFF
CDR3 DNA: TGTGCCAGCAGCTTAGCTAAGGGGGCGAACACTGAAGCTTTCTTT
clone size: -
D gene: TRBD1
J gene: TRBJ1-1
V gene: TRBV7-9

CDR3 protein: CANSRGTEAFF
CDR3 DNA: TGTGCCAACTCACGGGGGACTGAAGCTTTCTTT
clone size: -
D gene: -
J gene: TRBJ1-1
V gene: TRBV30

CDR3 protein: CASSLALGKETQYF
CDR3 DNA: TGCGCCAGCAGCTTGGCTTTGGGAAAAGAGACCCAGTACTTC
clone size: few
D gene: -
J gene: TRBJ2-5
V gene: TRBV5-1

CDR3 protein: CASSRGQGSYEQYF
CDR3 DNA: TGCGCCAGCAGCCGAGGACAGGGTTCCTACGAGCAGTACTTC
clone size: few
D gene: TRBD1
J gene: TRBJ2-7
V gene: TRBV5-1

CDR3 protein: CASSFAGAHNEQFF
CDR3 DNA: TGCGCCAGCAGCTTCGCGGGAGCCCACAATGAGCAGTTCTTC
clone size: many
D gene: TRBD2
J gene: TRBJ2-1
V gene: TRBV5-1

CDR3 protein: CASSLSKEGEQYF
CDR3 DNA: TGCGCCAGCAGCTTGAGCAAAGAGGGGGAGCAGTACTTC
clone size: many
D gene: -
J gene: TRBJ2-7
V gene: TRBV5-1

CDR3 protein: CASQIRGKETQYF
CDR3 DNA: TGTGCCAGCCAGATCAGGGGGAAGGAGACCCAGTACTTC
clone size: few
D gene: -
J gene: TRBJ2-5
V gene: TRBV21-1

CDR3 protein: CSVEVIGRGELTF
CDR3 DNA: TGCAGCGTTGAAGTTATCGGCAGGGGGGAGTTAACCTTC
clone size: few
D gene: TRBD1
J gene: TRBJ1-2
V gene: TRBV29-1

CDR3 protein: CASKRVGLAGGDNEQFF
CDR3 DNA: TGTGCCAGCAAAAGGGTGGGACTAGCGGGAGGAGACAATGAGCAGTTCTTC
clone size: few
D gene: TRBD2
J gene: TRBJ2-1
V gene: TRBV7-9

CDR3 protein: CAISEAGQGEETQYF
CDR3 DNA: TGTGCCATCAGTGAGGCGGGACAGGGGGAAGAGACCCAGTACTTC
clone size: many
D gene: TRBD1
J gene: TRBJ2-5
V gene: TRBV10-3

CDR3 protein: CSETRGATDTQYF
CDR3 DNA: TGCAGCGAGACGAGGGGCGCCACAGATACGCAGTATTTT
clone size: many
D gene: -
J gene: TRBJ2-3
V gene: TRBV29-1

CDR3 protein: CSVEDIGGPEQYF
CDR3 DNA: TGCAGCGTTGAAGATATAGGGGGACCCGAGCAGTACTTC
clone size: many
D gene: -
J gene: TRBJ2-7
V gene: TRBV29-1

CDR3 protein: CASSLGFGKPYNEQFF
CDR3 DNA: TGCGCCAGCAGCTTAGGGTTTGGGAAGCCTTACAATGAGCAGTTCTTC
clone size: few
D gene: -
J gene: TRBJ2-1
V gene: TRBV5-1

CDR3 protein: CASSLGSGFTNEQFF
CDR3 DNA: TGTGCCAGCAGTTTAGGCTCGGGGTTTACCAATGAGCAGTTCTTC
clone size: many
D gene: -
J gene: TRBJ2-1
V gene: TRBV12-3/TRBV12-4